A single sample is the source of the 26 T cell receptor beta chains below, sequenced in a study of cytomegalovirus exposure and HLA in healthy donors. PCR used 60 Vbeta primers and 13 Jbeta primers. Sequenced by immunoSEQ multiplex PCR; TCRdb stores in-frame clones only, minus some. The sample records about 170,000 clones, about 80% being singletons. Sequenced material: PBMCs. Source of these receptors: a woman in her fifties or sixties in good health and CMV-seropositive.

V is TRBV9 and J is TRBJ1-1, with unresolved D. The CDR3 contains 19 residues. V was pared by 0 bases and J by 3 bases, with 24 bases between. The germline V gene has CDR1 SGDLS and CDR2 YYNGEE. DNA of the CDR3: TGTGCCAGCAGCGTAGAAGAGGGCACCCTAGTAGAAGTGTACACTGAAGCTTTCTTT. Its translation: CASSVEEGTLVEVYTEAFF.

The rearrangement links TRBV15 to TRBJ2-2, with 14 bases lining up with TRBD2. The CDR3 length is 17 residues. Unmatched junction bases numbered 9, after V lost 5 bases and J lost 7 bases. CDR1 LNHNV and CDR2 YYDKDF come from the germline V gene (reference sequence). The CDR3 spells CATSDPGLAGVSGELFF. CDR3 in DNA: TGTGCCACCAGCGACCCGGGACTAGCGGGAGTAAGCGGGGAGCTGTTTTTT. Variable domain in full (rest from reference TRBV15 and TRBJ2-2): DAMVIQNPRYQVTQFGKPVTLSCSQTLNHNVMYWYQQKSSQAPKLLFHYYDKDFNNEADTPDNFQSRRPNTSFCFLDIRSPGLGDTAMYLCATSDPGLAGVSGELFFGEGSRLTVL.

In its sample, this clone was seen a few times. This chain uses TRBV19 with TRBJ2-3; 7 bases match TRBD2. The trim removed 3 bases at V and 0 bases at J, leaving 9 bases unmatched. CDR3 length equals 17 residues. Germline CDR1 reads LNHDA; CDR2 reads SQIVND (reference sequence). CDR3 amino acids: CASSMYWGGRSTDTQYF. DNA for the CDR3: TGTGCCAGTAGTATGTACTGGGGCGGGAGAAGCACAGATACGCAGTATTTT.

The rearrangement joins TRBV7-3 to TRBJ2-3, with TRBD2 identical over 9 bases. This CDR3 has 15 residues. With V trimmed by 1 base and J by 6 bases, 5 bases remained unmatched. CDR1 and CDR2 from the germline V gene are SGHTA and FQGTGA. The CDR3 coding sequence is TGTGCCAGCAGCTTAAGGGTAGCGGGAGCGGATACGCAGTATTTT. As protein: CASSLRVAGADTQYF.

This rearrangement joins TRBV10-3 to TRBJ2-1; 9 positions agree with TRBD2. The J segment lost 4 bases and the V segment lost 2 bases, leaving 18 bases of the junction unmatched. This CDR3 is built from 20 residues. Germline V gene lookup returns CDR1 ENHRY and CDR2 SYGVKD. CDR3 bases: TGTGCCATCAGTGAGCCTGGTCTACTAAGCGGGGGGCGGGTGTACAATGAGCAGTTCTTC. Residues: CAISEPGLLSGGRVYNEQFF.

J is TRBJ2-7 and V is TRBV11-2, with a weak D call TRBD1 (6 bases). CDR1 and CDR2 from the germline V gene are SGHAT and FQNNGV. V shed 5 bases and J shed 1 base, with 15 bases lying between them. The CDR3 is 15 residues long. The CDR3 spells CASSRDFGQSYEQYF. DNA for the CDR3: TGTGCCAGCAGCCGAGACTTTGGACAGTCCTACGAGCAGTACTTC.

The chain is built from TRBV28 and TRBJ1-4; TRBD1 aligns across 9 bases. The V gene end was trimmed by 6 bases and the J gene end by 3 bases; junction bases not matched to a gene: 2. The CDR3 loop spans 14 amino acids. CDR1 MDHEN and CDR2 SYDVKM come from the germline V gene. CDR3 sequence reads: CASSNRGPNEKLFF. As DNA, the CDR3 is TGTGCCAGCAGCAACAGGGGGCCTAATGAAAAACTGTTTTTT.

V is TRBV6-5 and J is TRBJ1-2; 7 bases line up with TRBD1. CDR1 and CDR2 from the germline V gene are MNHEY and SVGAGI. The CDR3 consists of 13 residues. Germline trimming cut 2 bases from V and 12 bases from J; bases unmatched to any gene: 9. CDR3 nucleotide sequence: TGTGCCAGCAGTTACGGCAGGGGGAATAGCCACACCTTC. Amino acids: CASSYGRGNSHTF.

This clone was seen once. V gene TRBV28 combines with J gene TRBJ1-5; D is possibly TRBD1 (6 bases). Germline CDR1 MDHEN, CDR2 SYDVKM. There are 13 residues in the CDR3. V gave up 8 bases and J gave up 3 bases, with 11 bases separating them. CDR3 nucleotides: TGTGCCAGCCGAACAGGGACCAATCAGCCCCAGCATTTT. Its translation is CASRTGTNQPQHF.

On this clone itself: Sequence at one end of the junction differs from germline and may be a read error. V is TRBV4-3 and J is TRBJ2-5, with 15 bases fitting TRBD2. This CDR3 spans 17 amino acids. Germline V gene data show CDR1 as LGHNA and CDR2 as YSLEER. In DNA form, the CDR3 reads TGCGCCAGCAGCCAAGGGACTAGCGGGGGGGATTCGGAGATCCAGTACTTC. Protein product: CASSQGTSGGDSEIQYF.

The chain joins TRBV5-6 to TRBJ1-6; tentatively, D is TRBD1 (6 bases). Germline CDR1 reads SGHDT; CDR2 reads YYEEEE. The CDR3 is 16 residues long. The V and J ends lost 4 bases and 0 bases respectively, with 11 bases between them. Here the CDR3 reads CASSPDRSSYNSPLHF. The CDR3 DNA is TGTGCCAGCAGCCCGGACAGAAGCTCCTATAATTCACCCCTCCACTTT.

The CDR3 here is CASSLTAAYPGSGGPWGYTF. CDR3 coding DNA: TGTGCCAGCAGTTTAACCGCCGCGTATCCAGGGTCGGGGGGGCCCTGGGGCTACACCTTC. The gene calls are TRBV27 and TRBJ1-2; the D gene is possibly TRBD1 (6 bases). The germline V and J ends were trimmed by 2 bases and 8 bases, with 33 bases remaining between them. Germline loops: CDR1 MNHEY, CDR2 SMNVEV (reference sequence). This CDR3 is 20 amino acids long.

This clone was found once. In DNA, the CDR3 is TGTGCCAGCAAGAAAAGGAGACAGCATGAAAAACTGTTTTTT. Translated, it gives CASKKRRQHEKLFF. The chain couples TRBV11-2 to TRBJ1-4; D is possibly TRBD1 (5 bases). The CDR3 totals 14 residues. CDR1 is SGHAT and CDR2 is FQNNGV in the germline V gene. Trimming cost V 7 bases and J 6 bases, with 15 bases left between them.

The gene calls are TRBV21-1 and TRBJ2-4; TRBD1, as called in the table, went unchecked against the DNA. TRBV21-1 is flagged as a pseudogene. The CDR3 loop spans 18 amino acids. This CDR3 reads CASSNETGARHHKNIQYF. CDR3 nucleotides: TGTGCCAGCAGCAACGAAACAGGGGCCCGGCACCACAAAAACATTCAGTACTTC.

This chain connects TRBV5-1 to TRBJ1-2, with 10 bases that match TRBD1. This CDR3 is 16 amino acids long. Germline values: CDR1 SGHRS, CDR2 YFSETQ. V shed 5 bases and J 2 bases; nucleotides not matched to a gene: 9. This chain's CDR3 is CASREGQGSLNYGYTF. CDR3 DNA: TGCGCCAGCAGGGAGGGACAGGGGTCCTTAAACTATGGCTACACCTTC.

This chain links TRBV10-3 with TRBJ2-2; 8 nucleotides match TRBD2. This CDR3 region has 15 residues. In germline, CDR1 is ENHRY, CDR2 SYGVKD. The junction had 7 bases not matched to a gene; V was cut back by 10 bases and J by 0 bases. DNA for the CDR3: TGTGCCACCGCGACTAGCGCCACGAACACCGGGGAGCTGTTTTTT. Amino acids: CATATSATNTGELFF.

V is TRBV5-5 and J is TRBJ2-7, with TRBD1 identical over 9 bases. The germline V gene has CDR1 SGHKS and CDR2 YYEKEE (reference sequence). J was trimmed by 4 bases and V by 3 bases; bases with no gene match: 8. The CDR3 is 15 amino acids. The CDR3 coding sequence is TGTGCCAGCAGCTCGGAGGACAGGGGAGCTTACGAGCAGTACTTC. It codes for CASSSEDRGAYEQYF.

Notes on this clone: Germline and junction disagree at one end, which may indicate a read error. The chain couples TRBV7-2 to TRBJ2-6; 9 nucleotides align to TRBD1. The CDR3 contains 16 residues. CDR1 is SGHTA and CDR2 is FQGNSA in the germline V gene. The DNA for the CDR3 is TGTGCCAGCAGCAAACAGGGGGCCTTTGGGGTCAACGTCCTGACTTTC. Translated: CASSKQGAFGVNVLTF.

The V call is TRBV2, the J call TRBJ2-3, with TRBD2 identical over 8 bases. With V trimmed by 3 bases and J by 1 base, 9 bases remained unmatched. Germline V gives CDR1 SNHLY, CDR2 FYNNEI. The CDR3 extends over 17 amino acids. DNA of the CDR3: TGTGCCAGCAGTGACTGGGTTTCGGGGGGGGGCACAGATACGCAGTATTTT. It specifies CASSDWVSGGGTDTQYF.

On this clone itself: The junction differs from germline at one of its ends, possibly a read error. The V and J genes are TRBV2 and TRBJ2-3; D gene ambiguous. The V gene's germline CDR1 is SNHLY and CDR2 FYNNEI. CDR3 length: 14 amino acids. The CDR3, as DNA: TGTGCCAGCACTGAACGGGTTAGTCAAGATACGCAGTATTTT. This encodes CASTERVSQDTQYF.

This clone was detected a few times. At one of its ends the junction is not consistent with the germline gene, which may arise from a read error. The chain has TRBV7-7 and TRBJ2-1; TRBD2 agrees at 8 bases. Germline V gives CDR1 SSHAT, CDR2 FNYEAQ (reference sequence). There are 19 residues in the CDR3. The CDR3 reads CASSLGGASGSASYNEQFF. The CDR3 DNA follows: TGTGCTAGCAGCTTAGGGGGGGCCAGCGGGAGTGCCTCCTACAATGAGCAGTTCTTC.

This chain connects TRBV20-1 to TRBJ2-5; D not certain. V lost 2 bases to trimming and J lost 5 bases, with 3 bases between them. The CDR3 spans 10 residues. Germline assignment: CDR1 DFQATT and CDR2 SNEGSKA (reference sequence). The CDR3 bases are TGCAGTGCTAGACTGGAGACCCAGTACTTC. Translation gives CSARLETQYF.

The rearrangement uses TRBV28 and TRBJ1-2, with TRBD1 as a possible D gene (6 bases). Between the trimmed V and J ends, which lost 5 bases and 5 bases, there was a span of 12 bases. Germline V gene lookup returns CDR1 MDHEN and CDR2 SYDVKM. The CDR3 runs to 13 residues. The CDR3 nucleotides read TGTGCCAGCAGTCCGGGACACGAGTATGGCTACACCTTC. Encoded protein: CASSPGHEYGYTF.

This clone was recorded a few times. This chain connects TRBV7-2 to TRBJ2-7; 9 bases align to TRBD1. Germline lookup yields CDR1 SGHTA and CDR2 FQGNSA. V dropped 0 bases and J dropped 3; count of bases not matched to a gene: 3. CDR3 length: 15 residues. CDR3 nucleotides: TGTGCCAGCAGCTTAGCGCCGACAGGGGGCTACGAGCAGTACTTC. Protein product: CASSLAPTGGYEQYF.

This clone has a handful of counts. The gene calls are TRBV7-2 and TRBJ2-7; D is unclear. The V end was cut by 6 bases, the J end by 1 base, with 13 bases between. The germline CDR1 and CDR2 sequences are SGHTA and FQGNSA. This CDR3 is built from 14 residues. CDR3 amino acids: CASSESPLSYEQYF. CDR3 nucleotides: TGTGCCAGCAGTGAGTCCCCCTTATCCTACGAGCAGTACTTC.

The chain combines TRBV28 with TRBJ1-2, with a possible D match to TRBD1 (6 bases). The germline CDR1 and CDR2 sequences are MDHEN and SYDVKM. Trimming took off 6 bases at V and 10 bases at J, with 15 bases between the two ends. The CDR3 totals 12 residues. Here the CDR3 reads CASSRGTPDYTF. In DNA, the CDR3 is TGTGCCAGCAGCCGAGGGACACCGGACTACACCTTC.